Each of the 17 T cell receptor beta chains below was sequenced from the same sample in a study of long-term antiretroviral therapy in people with HIV (dated 2022 in TCRdb). The immunoSEQ hsTCRB v3.0 assay was used at survey level resolution for TRB variable region sequencing. The immuneACCESS repertoire file appears here via TCRdb, limited to in-frame rearrangements. These files lack a portion of the clones; in checked studies, under half of the deficit traces to unresolved V genes, and the cause of the others is not known. This sample lists approximately 41,000 clones; over 80% were detected once. Together, the top ten hold about 5% of the sample. The specimen was unsorted PBMCs, collected 1.5 years after starting antiretroviral therapy. The receptor set was obtained from a man younger than 35 with HIV.

The chain links TRBV11-2 to TRBJ2-1; D possibly matches TRBD1 or TRBD2 (5 bases each). The V end was cut by 3 bases, the J end by 6 bases, with 12 bases between. The germline V gene encodes CDR1 SGHAT and CDR2 FQNNGV. The CDR3 covers 14 residues. Here the CDR3 DNA reads TGTGCCAGCAGCTTTGGACAACTAGTCAATGAGCAGTTCTTC. Translation: CASSFGQLVNEQFF.

The V and J genes are TRBV27 and TRBJ2-7; perhaps TRBD2 as D (7 bases). Trimming took off 5 bases at V and 2 bases at J, with 10 bases between the two ends. In germline, CDR1 is MNHEY, CDR2 SMNVEV (reference sequence). The CDR3 spans 13 residues. The DNA of the CDR3 is TGTGCCAGCAGTAGGGGGGGGGCCTACGAGCAGTACTTC. Residues: CASSRGGAYEQYF.

The rearrangement links TRBV19 to TRBJ1-5; maybe TRBD1 (6 bases). The CDR3 covers 15 residues. The V end was cut by 3 bases, the J end by 3 bases, with 12 bases between. CDR1 LNHDA and CDR2 SQIVND come from the germline V gene (reference sequence). The CDR3 coding sequence is TGTGCCAGTAGTATGTTTTCAGGGGTCAATCAGCCCCAGCATTTT. This sequence encodes CASSMFSGVNQPQHF.

The V call is TRBV7-8, the J call TRBJ2-7, with 7 bases fitting TRBD2. J gave up 4 bases and V 5 bases, and 8 bases lay outside the gene matches. The CDR3 is made up of 14 amino acids. Germline loops: CDR1 SGHVS, CDR2 FQNEAQ. The CDR3 region has the DNA TGTGCCAGCAGCATCAGACTAGCCGGATACGAGCAGTACTTC. It specifies CASSIRLAGYEQYF.

V and J are TRBV7-2 and TRBJ1-1; D remains ambiguous. The CDR3 spans 16 residues. The ends were cut back, 2 bases at V and 3 bases at J, with 16 bases in the middle. Looked up from germline, CDR1 is SGHTA and CDR2 is FQGNSA. As DNA, the CDR3 is TGTGCCAGCAGCTTAATGTCCACCCTGGGCTACACTGAAGCTTTCTTT. It yields the protein CASSLMSTLGYTEAFF.

This clone was observed a single time. This sequence joins TRBV6-6 and TRBJ1-1; 11 bases agree with TRBD1. The trim removed 6 bases at V and 3 bases at J, leaving 3 bases unmatched. Germline V gene lookup returns CDR1 MNHNY and CDR2 SVGAGI (reference sequence). The CDR3 runs to 14 residues. CDR3 DNA: TGTGCCAGCAGGCCGGGACAGGGGGACACTGAAGCTTTCTTT. This codes for CASRPGQGDTEAFF.

The rearrangement links TRBV14 to TRBJ2-7, with D hard to call. The V gene lost 0 bases and the J gene lost 2 bases, with 5 bases spanning the gap. There are 13 residues in the CDR3. The germline CDR1 and CDR2 sequences are SGHDN and FVKESK. CDR3 nucleotide sequence: TGTGCCAGCAGCCAAGATGCTCCCTACGAGCAGTACTTC. Translated, it gives CASSQDAPYEQYF.

The chain is built from TRBV7-2 and TRBJ2-1; unclear D gene. CDR3 length: 12 residues. The V end lost 5 bases, the J end lost 8 bases, and 10 bases lay between the germline ends. Germline V CDR1 and CDR2: SGHTA, FQGNSA. CDR3 sequence reads: CASSRHRDEQFF. The CDR3 DNA reads TGTGCCAGCAGCCGCCACCGTGATGAGCAGTTCTTC.

This clone was found a few times. CDR3 nucleotides: TGTGCCAGTAGTATAGACAGGGGGCAACAGCCCCAGCATTTT. This encodes CASSIDRGQQPQHF. The chain carries TRBV19 and TRBJ1-5; the match to TRBD1 covers 8 bases. The V gene's germline CDR1 is LNHDA and CDR2 SQIVND (reference sequence). CDR3 length: 14 residues. With 0 bases clipped from V and 7 bases from J, the junction kept 2 bases outside the gene matches. Based on the CDR3 plus reference TRBV19 and TRBJ1-5, the full variable domain is DGGITQSPKYLFRKEGQNVTLSCEQNLNHDAMYWYRQDPGQGLRLIYYSQIVNDFQKGDIAEGYSVSREKKESFPLTVTSAQKNPTAFYLCASSIDRGQQPQHFGDGTRLSIL.

V gene TRBV5-1 combines with J gene TRBJ2-5, with D possibly matching TRBD1 (5 bases). There are 16 residues in the CDR3. CDR1 and CDR2 (germline): SGHRS, YFSETQ. The V end was cut by 3 bases, the J end by 2 bases, with 17 bases between. CDR3 DNA: TGCGCCAGCAGCTCAAACCAGAAGACAGCACAAGAGACCCAGTACTTC. Encoded protein: CASSSNQKTAQETQYF.

This chain connects TRBV27 to TRBJ2-7, with D uncertain. The length of the CDR3 is 14 residues. Germline CDR1 MNHEY, CDR2 SMNVEV (reference sequence). The germline V and J ends were trimmed by 4 bases and 6 bases, with 16 bases remaining between them. CDR3 DNA: TGTGCCAGCAGTTATTCCCTAAACCCCCTCGAGCAGTACTTC. Translation gives CASSYSLNPLEQYF.

In nucleotides, the CDR3 is TGTGCCAGCAGTTACTCGGAGGGGAGTCAGCCCCAGCATTTT. Protein product: CASSYSEGSQPQHF. The chain combines TRBV6-5 with TRBJ1-5; tentatively, D is TRBD1 (5 bases). The CDR3 totals 14 residues. V lost 0 bases and J lost 6, with 9 bases in between. Germline V lookup: CDR1 MNHEY, CDR2 SVGAGI.

The J gene is TRBJ2-2, the V gene TRBV14; possible D gene TRBD1, 5 bases. The V end was cut by 4 bases, the J end by 4 bases, with 13 bases between. CDR1 SGHDN and CDR2 FVKESK come from the germline V gene. The CDR3 contains 15 residues. The CDR3 DNA is TGTGCCAGCAGCCTACAGGCTGGTCCCACCGGGGAGCTGTTTTTT. It codes for CASSLQAGPTGELFF.

The chain is built from TRBV6-5 and TRBJ1-1; D uncertain. The CDR3 has 13 residues. V dropped 5 bases and J dropped 0 bases, with 7 bases sitting between them. CDR1 is MNHEY and CDR2 is SVGAGI in the germline V gene. CDR3 sequence (DNA): TGTGCCAGCAGTAACCAGATGAACACTGAAGCTTTCTTT. Translating gives CASSNQMNTEAFF.

V gene TRBV6-5 combines with J gene TRBJ2-7, with unresolved D. The CDR3 loop spans 14 amino acids. The germline gives CDR1 MNHEY, CDR2 SVGAGI. The V gene lost 6 bases and the J gene lost 5 bases, with 17 bases spanning the gap. The CDR3 loop reads CASSDNVGSDEQYF. CDR3 sequence (DNA): TGTGCCAGCAGCGATAACGTGGGGTCTGACGAGCAGTACTTC.

The V and J genes are TRBV15 and TRBJ2-1, with unresolved D. The CDR3 extends over 14 amino acids. In germline, CDR1 is LNHNV, CDR2 YYDKDF (reference sequence). The V and J ends lost 1 base and 6 bases respectively, with 10 bases between them. The CDR3 DNA reads TGTGCCACCAGCAGAGGACCCAGAGGCAATGAGCAGTTCTTC. Translating gives CATSRGPRGNEQFF.

This rearrangement joins TRBV2 to TRBJ2-7, with no clear D. This CDR3 comprises 11 residues. V shed 4 bases and J shed 4 bases, with 5 bases lying between them. Germline CDR1 is SNHLY and CDR2 is FYNNEI. CDR3 sequence reads: CASSAEYEQYF. In nucleotides, the CDR3 is TGTGCCAGCAGTGCCGAGTACGAGCAGTACTTC.